These T cell receptor beta chains were read from a single sample in a study of blood T cell repertoires in COVID-19. Profiled with immunoSEQ multiplex PCR; TCRdb holds only in-frame clones, not every one. The repertoire holds 100,000 or so clones, with around 87% as singletons. The sequenced sample consisted of peripheral blood. The receptor set was obtained from a woman younger than 45 with acute or convalescent COVID-19. Both conserved end residues are part of each CDR3. Each record gives: J gene, D gene, clone size, V gene, CDR3 DNA, CDR3 protein. A D gene is named only where the DNA matches it firmly. Only some rows state a clone size, as once, few, many or a class for expanded clones.

TRBJ1-5 | TRBD1 | NA | TRBV6-6 | TGTGCCAGCAGTAGGACAGGTTATAGCAATCAGCCCCAGCATTTT | CASSRTGYSNQPQHF
TRBJ1-1 | NA | NA | TRBV18 | TGTGCCAGCTCACCATCCGGACAGTTACTCGGGAACACTGAAGCTTTCTTT | CASSPSGQLLGNTEAFF
TRBJ1-4 | NA | NA | TRBV6-5 | TGTGCCAGAGCGGGGGGTAGTAATGAAAAACTGTTTTTT | CARAGGSNEKLFF
TRBJ2-2 | NA | NA | TRBV18 | TGTGCCAGCTCACCGGACTTGAACACCGGGGAGCTGTTTTTT | CASSPDLNTGELFF
TRBJ1-1 | NA | NA | TRBV24-1 | TGTGCCACCAGTGATTCCGAGAGTGTAAACACTGAAGCTTTCTTT | CATSDSESVNTEAFF
TRBJ1-4 | NA | NA | TRBV5-1 | TGCGCCAGCAGCTTGATCCCAGCAACTAATGAAAAACTGTTTTTT | CASSLIPATNEKLFF
TRBJ1-5 | NA | NA | TRBV4-1 | TGCGCCAGCAGCCAAGATTATGACTCTCAGCCCCAGCATTTT | CASSQDYDSQPQHF
TRBJ1-2 | NA | NA | TRBV14 | TGTGCCAGCAGCCAAGAGCGTAAGGGGGGCTACACCTTC | CASSQERKGGYTF
TRBJ2-3 | TRBD2 | NA | TRBV6-5 | TGTGCCAGCCTTCAGCGTCTAGCGGGGGAAAATACGCAGTATTTT | CASLQRLAGENTQYF
TRBJ2-7 | TRBD2 | NA | TRBV7-9 | TGTGCCAGCAGCTTAGGACTAGCGGGGGGTTACGAGCAGTACTTC | CASSLGLAGGYEQYF
TRBJ1-4 | NA | once | TRBV5-1 | TGCGCCAGCAGCTCATCTCGGGTGACTAATGAAAAACTGTTTTTT | CASSSSRVTNEKLFF
TRBJ2-7 | NA | NA | TRBV7-8 | TGTGCCAGCAGCTTTCTGAGGGATGCCTACGAGCAGTACTTC | CASSFLRDAYEQYF
TRBJ2-5 | NA | few | TRBV29-1 | TGCAGCGTTGAGGTGACATTCCAGGAGACCCAGTACTTC | CSVEVTFQETQYF
TRBJ1-5 | NA | NA | TRBV4-1 | TGCGCCAGCAGCCAAGACCTGAATCAGCCCCAGCATTTT | CASSQDLNQPQHF
TRBJ2-6 | NA | NA | TRBV9 | TGTGCCAGCAGCCCGGAGGGAGGTGGGGCCAACGTCCTGACTTTC | CASSPEGGGANVLTF
TRBJ2-6 | NA | NA | TRBV10-3 | TGTGCCATCAAGGCAAGGGGGACCAACGTCCTGACTTTC | CAIKARGTNVLTF
TRBJ1-2 | NA | NA | TRBV5-6 | TGTGCCAGCAGCCCAGGCCCGAACGGCTACACCTTC | CASSPGPNGYTF
TRBJ2-3 | NA | once | TRBV7-9 | TGTGCCAGCAGCCCCCGCGGCGAGAACACAGATACGCAGTATTTT | CASSPRGENTDTQYF
TRBJ1-1 | NA | NA | TRBV5-1 | TGCGCCAGCAGCTTCGACAGGAGCACTGAAGCTTTCTTT | CASSFDRSTEAFF
TRBJ1-2 | TRBD1 | NA | TRBV9 | TGTGCCAGCGGATTACAGGGGGCAGAAGGCTACACCTTC | CASGLQGAEGYTF
TRBJ2-5 | NA | NA | TRBV5-1 | TGCGCCAGCAGCTTGGACGGACAAGCCTACTTC | CASSLDGQAYF
TRBJ1-2 | NA | NA | TRBV7-8 | TGTGCCAGCAGCTTAGAGGTCGCAGGTGCCAGGGGCTACACCTTC | CASSLEVAGARGYTF
TRBJ2-7 | TRBD1 | NA | TRBV27 | TGTGCCAGCAGTGAGACAGGGCGTGAGCAGTACTTC | CASSETGREQYF
TRBJ2-2 | TRBD2 | NA | TRBV5-4 | TGTGCCAGCAGCTTGAGCGGGGTCACCGGGGAGCTGTTTTTT | CASSLSGVTGELFF